A single sample gave rise to the 25 T cell receptor beta chains below, sequenced in a study of CD8 T cells in ankylosing spondylitis. Notes on the study in general: A motif of eight or nine highly homologous TCR beta variants was seen as apparently characteristic of ankylosing spondylitis blood.

No antigen has been assigned to these receptors. MiXCR was run by TCRdb on the 5' RACE reads, yielding one entry per CDR3 protein. The repertoire holds over 600,000 distinct CDR3 sequences, with under 20% as singletons. Sequenced input: blood, either unsorted or a sorted T cell fraction (not recorded which). Source of these receptors: a male donor with ankylosing spondylitis.

The V call is TRBV3-1, the J call TRBJ2-2; the D gene is possibly TRBD2 (6 bases). CDR1 and CDR2 from the germline V gene are LGHDT and YNNKEL (reference sequence). Trimming cost V 4 bases and J 5 bases, with 17 bases left between them. The CDR3 runs 16 residues. CDR3 sequence (DNA): TGTGCCAGCAGCCCGGAAGGACTATGGGGGACCGGGGAGCTGTTTTTT. Translated, it gives CASSPEGLWGTGELFF.

This clonotype was seen a handful of times. This sequence joins TRBV6-1 and TRBJ2-7; D remains unclear. The CDR3 spans 16 residues. The V gene lost 5 bases and the J gene lost 3 bases, with 20 bases spanning the gap. The germline V gene has CDR1 MNHNS and CDR2 SASEGT. As DNA, the CDR3 is TGTGCCAGCAGTCCCCCTACGCGTACCCAGGTCTACGAGCAGTACTTC. Its translation is CASSPPTRTQVYEQYF.

This chain joins TRBV30 and TRBJ1-1; TRBD1 aligns across 7 bases. The germline gives CDR1 GTSNPN, CDR2 SVGIG (reference sequence). This CDR3 contains 13 residues. V dropped 3 bases and J dropped 6; count of bases not matched to a gene: 7. CDR3 residues: CAWSDPGGPEAFF. The DNA for the CDR3 is TGTGCCTGGAGCGACCCAGGGGGGCCTGAAGCTTTCTTT.

The CDR3 sequence is CSARGPDQETQYF. Here the CDR3 DNA reads TGCAGTGCTAGAGGGCCGGACCAAGAGACCCAGTACTTC. J is TRBJ2-5 and V is TRBV20-1; D not resolved. The CDR3 contains 13 residues. CDR1 is DFQATT, CDR2 SNEGSKA, per germline (reference sequence). V was clipped by 1 base and J by 0 bases, with 6 bases between them.

This clonotype occurred many times. The chain carries TRBV3-1 and TRBJ1-5; TRBD1 is a possible D gene (5 bases). The germline CDR1 and CDR2 sequences are LGHDT and YNNKEL (reference sequence). The CDR3 length is 15 residues. The V end was cut by 3 bases, the J end by 0 bases, with 9 bases between. CDR3 protein: CASSQGQVSNQPQHF. DNA of the CDR3: TGTGCCAGCAGCCAGGGGCAAGTTAGCAATCAGCCCCAGCATTTT.

This clonotype has just one count. The chain has TRBV4-1 and TRBJ1-6, with 9 bases matching TRBD1. Losses at the gene ends were 0 bases for V and 15 bases for J; bases not matched to a gene: 9. Germline CDR1 and CDR2: MGHRA and YSYEKL. CDR3 size: 15 residues. CDR3 protein: CASSQEWDRVGDLHF. DNA for the CDR3: TGCGCCAGCAGCCAAGAATGGGACAGGGTAGGAGACCTCCACTTT.

This clonotype was recorded a few times. The chain couples TRBV5-1 to TRBJ2-1, with 11 bases matching TRBD2. The germline V gene encodes CDR1 SGHRS and CDR2 YFSETQ. V lost 0 bases and J lost 7; bases outside the gene matches: 3. The CDR3 is 15 residues long. CDR3 DNA sequence: TGCGCCAGCAGCTTGGAGGGACTAGCGGCTAATGAGCAGTTCTTC. It is translated as CASSLEGLAANEQFF.

The chain carries TRBV20-1 and TRBJ2-3; 14 bases match TRBD2. The CDR3 totals 18 residues. With V trimmed by 4 bases and J by 4 bases, 13 bases remained unmatched. The germline CDR1 and CDR2 sequences are DFQATT and SNEGSKA (reference sequence). The CDR3 coding sequence is TGCAGTGCTACCCATCGACTAGCGGGAGGGTCTTCGGCAGATACGCAGTATTTT. Translated, it gives CSATHRLAGGSSADTQYF.

This chain connects TRBV30 to TRBJ1-1, with a weak D call TRBD1 (5 bases). V shed 3 bases and J shed 0 bases, with 11 bases lying between them. The CDR3 covers 14 residues. Germline V gene data show CDR1 as GTSNPN and CDR2 as SVGIG (reference sequence). CDR3 coding DNA: TGTGCCTGGAGAAGGGGCAGGGTGAACACTGAAGCTTTCTTT. It yields the protein CAWRRGRVNTEAFF.

The chain links TRBV18 to TRBJ2-3; TRBD2 aligns across 12 bases. CDR3 size: 17 residues. Unmatched junction bases numbered 6, after V lost 3 bases and J lost 2 bases. Germline V lookup: CDR1 KGHSH, CDR2 LQKENI. CDR3 region: CASSPIWTSGTTDTQYF. CDR3 DNA: TGTGCCAGCTCACCGATATGGACTAGCGGGACCACAGATACGCAGTATTTT. The variable domain in full, with the rest retrieved from reference TRBV18 and TRBJ2-3, is NAGVMQNPRHLVRRRGQEARLRCSPMKGHSHVYWYRQLPEEGLKFMVYLQKENIIDESGMPKERFSAEFPKEGPSILRIQQVVRGDSAAYFCASSPIWTSGTTDTQYFGPGTRLTVL.

The rearrangement links TRBV5-1 to TRBJ2-7, with a tentative D call TRBD2 (6 bases). The V and J ends lost 5 bases and 0 bases respectively, with 12 bases between them. This CDR3 spans 14 amino acids. The germline V gene encodes CDR1 SGHRS and CDR2 YFSETQ. The DNA for the CDR3 is TGCGCCAGCAGAACCTGGCGGGACTCCTACGAGCAGTACTTC. Encoded protein: CASRTWRDSYEQYF.

This clonotype was counted ten times or more. V gene TRBV9 combines with J gene TRBJ1-1; TRBD1 matches 7 bases. Germline assignment: CDR1 SGDLS and CDR2 YYNGEE. Losses at the gene ends were 3 bases for V and 0 bases for J; bases not matched to a gene: 2. The CDR3 runs to 14 residues. CDR3 region: CASSAGQLNTEAFF. Written as DNA, the CDR3 is TGTGCCAGCAGCGCGGGACAGCTGAACACTGAAGCTTTCTTT.

This sequence joins TRBV5-1 and TRBJ2-6; 9 bases map to TRBD1. The CDR3 runs 19 residues. The ends lost 4 bases at V and 0 bases at J; junction bases unmatched: 11. In germline, CDR1 is SGHRS, CDR2 YFSETQ. The CDR3 protein is CASSPGTGIPHSGANVLTF. CDR3 DNA sequence: TGCGCCAGCAGCCCTGGGACAGGGATCCCTCACTCTGGGGCCAACGTCCTGACTTTC.

This clonotype was observed at least ten times. The CDR3 reads CASSDTPGESREQFF. CDR3 nucleotide sequence: TGTGCCAGCAGTGACACGCCCGGAGAGTCGAGGGAGCAGTTCTTC. The gene calls are TRBV6-4 and TRBJ2-1; no reliable D call. This CDR3 is 15 amino acids long. Germline assignment: CDR1 MRHNA and CDR2 SNTAGT. V was cut by 2 bases and J by 10 bases, with 18 bases left in between.

This clonotype came up a few times. This chain uses TRBV20-1 with TRBJ2-3; no definite D call. The CDR3 covers 12 residues. The ends were cut back, 6 bases at V and 1 base at J, with 8 bases in the middle. From germline, CDR1 is DFQATT and CDR2 SNEGSKA (reference sequence). CDR3 in amino acids: CSAPAGTDTQYF. Written as DNA, the CDR3 is TGCAGTGCCCCCGCCGGCACAGATACGCAGTATTTT.

The V and J genes are TRBV7-9 and TRBJ2-1; possible D gene TRBD2, 7 bases. V lost 5 bases to trimming and J lost 2 bases, with 16 bases between them. The CDR3 extends over 16 amino acids. Germline V gene sequence: CDR1 SEHNR, CDR2 FQNEAQ (reference sequence). CDR3: CASSPLGGATYNEQFF. The CDR3 nucleotides are TGTGCCAGCAGCCCCCTGGGGGGGGCTACCTACAATGAGCAGTTCTTC.

This chain joins TRBV7-9 and TRBJ1-1; no firm D call. V dropped 1 base and J dropped 3 bases, with 9 bases sitting between them. CDR1 is SEHNR and CDR2 is FQNEAQ in the germline V gene (reference sequence). This CDR3 contains 14 residues. The CDR3 sequence: CASSLGVGHTEAFF. Written as DNA, the CDR3 is TGTGCCAGCAGCTTAGGTGTCGGGCACACTGAAGCTTTCTTT.

The J gene is TRBJ2-1, the V gene TRBV5-1; 9 nucleotides align to TRBD2. CDR1 and CDR2 from the germline V gene are SGHRS and YFSETQ. CDR3 length: 15 amino acids. V lost 3 bases and J lost 7; bases outside the gene matches: 8. The CDR3 DNA is TGCGCCAGCAGCTCGGATAGCGGGAGTTATAATGAGCAGTTCTTC. Its protein is CASSSDSGSYNEQFF.

This sequence joins TRBV6-1 and TRBJ2-1; 10 bases align to TRBD1. The germline V gene has CDR1 MNHNS and CDR2 SASEGT. CDR3 length: 14 amino acids. V was pared by 9 bases and J by 6 bases, with 8 bases of the junction left unmatched. Here the CDR3 reads CASQMGQGSNEQFF. The DNA for the CDR3 is TGTGCCAGTCAGATGGGACAGGGGTCCAATGAGCAGTTCTTC.

The chain links TRBV20-1 to TRBJ2-3, with 11 bases identical to TRBD1. This CDR3 has 14 residues. In germline, CDR1 is DFQATT, CDR2 SNEGSKA (reference sequence). Trimming at V came to 6 bases and at J to 4 bases, leaving 6 bases not matched to a gene. The CDR3 nucleotides are TGCAGTGCCACGGGACAGGGGGTTTCAGATACGCAGTATTTT. Translation gives CSATGQGVSDTQYF.

CDR3 sequence (DNA): TGTGCCACCAGCAGAGTGGATACGCAGTATTTT. It yields the protein CATSRVDTQYF. The chain is built from TRBV15 and TRBJ2-3, with D unclear. Germline loops: CDR1 LNHNV, CDR2 YYDKDF (reference sequence). Trimming took 1 base from V and 6 from J, leaving 2 bases between them. The CDR3 loop spans 11 amino acids.

This chain connects TRBV5-6 to TRBJ2-6; a weak D match, TRBD1 (5 bases). The CDR3 is 13 residues long. Germline loops: CDR1 SGHDT, CDR2 YYEEEE. The ends were cut back, 2 bases at V and 13 bases at J, with 13 bases in the middle. The CDR3 region has the DNA TGTGCCAGCAGCTTCGGCAGGGTGGATGTCCTGACTTTC. Residues: CASSFGRVDVLTF.

This clonotype has just a few counts. The gene calls are TRBV7-9 and TRBJ2-2; TRBD2 agrees at 10 bases. Germline loops: CDR1 SEHNR, CDR2 FQNEAQ (reference sequence). V shed 2 bases, J shed 1 base, and the junction held 4 bases outside the gene matches. The CDR3 totals 17 residues. The CDR3 DNA is TGTGCCAGCAGCTTACCAACTAGCGGGGAGAACACCGGGGAGCTGTTTTTT. Amino acids: CASSLPTSGENTGELFF.

The CDR3 nucleotides read TGTGCCAGCGAGGGGGTGGCGGGGGGGCTGACAGATACGCAGTATTTT. It is translated as CASEGVAGGLTDTQYF. This chain uses TRBV6-1 with TRBJ2-3; the match to TRBD2 covers 9 bases. Unmatched junction bases numbered 12, after V lost 8 bases and J lost 3 bases. The CDR3 totals 16 residues. The germline gives CDR1 MNHNS, CDR2 SASEGT.

This clonotype was observed many times. This rearrangement joins TRBV2 to TRBJ1-4; TRBD1 might be the D (5 bases). The CDR3 is made up of 15 amino acids. Deletions cut 6 bases from V and 5 bases from J, with 16 bases between. The V gene's germline CDR1 is SNHLY and CDR2 FYNNEI. CDR3 nucleotides: TGTGCCAGCAGGGATGGGACGCTCCCCAATGAAAAACTGTTTTTT. It is translated as CASRDGTLPNEKLFF.